The present T cell receptor (beta chain) was sequenced within a study of T cells after yellow fever vaccination. Study observations and caveats: A weaker secondary response peaked on day 5, the primary on day 15. Repertoires obtained by FACS sorting could include abundant clonotypes that entered as contaminants from the bulk population. Overlap between CD4 and CD8 compartments was detected for a small share of clonotypes.

The sample holds many counts of this clonotype. The antigen is not known. TCRdb called the 5' RACE reads again in MiXCR, with one record for every CDR3 protein. Among 200,000 to 300,000 distinct CDR3 sequences listed, 3.6% were seen once. With 4 bases removed from V and 0 bases from J, the gap between germline ends came to 13 bases. The CDR3 extends over 15 amino acids. CDR1 is SEHNR, CDR2 FQNEAQ, per germline (reference sequence). The sequence was collected from a man aged 18 to 29 who received the YFV17D yellow fever vaccine. The chain joins TRBV7-9 to TRBJ2-7, with TRBD1 as a possible D gene (6 bases). The specimen comprised PBMCs, sampled 15 days after the yellow fever booster vaccination. DNA of the CDR3: TGTGCCAGCAGCTGGGGGCAGGCTAGCTCCTACGAGCAGTACTTC. This translates into CASSWGQASSYEQYF.